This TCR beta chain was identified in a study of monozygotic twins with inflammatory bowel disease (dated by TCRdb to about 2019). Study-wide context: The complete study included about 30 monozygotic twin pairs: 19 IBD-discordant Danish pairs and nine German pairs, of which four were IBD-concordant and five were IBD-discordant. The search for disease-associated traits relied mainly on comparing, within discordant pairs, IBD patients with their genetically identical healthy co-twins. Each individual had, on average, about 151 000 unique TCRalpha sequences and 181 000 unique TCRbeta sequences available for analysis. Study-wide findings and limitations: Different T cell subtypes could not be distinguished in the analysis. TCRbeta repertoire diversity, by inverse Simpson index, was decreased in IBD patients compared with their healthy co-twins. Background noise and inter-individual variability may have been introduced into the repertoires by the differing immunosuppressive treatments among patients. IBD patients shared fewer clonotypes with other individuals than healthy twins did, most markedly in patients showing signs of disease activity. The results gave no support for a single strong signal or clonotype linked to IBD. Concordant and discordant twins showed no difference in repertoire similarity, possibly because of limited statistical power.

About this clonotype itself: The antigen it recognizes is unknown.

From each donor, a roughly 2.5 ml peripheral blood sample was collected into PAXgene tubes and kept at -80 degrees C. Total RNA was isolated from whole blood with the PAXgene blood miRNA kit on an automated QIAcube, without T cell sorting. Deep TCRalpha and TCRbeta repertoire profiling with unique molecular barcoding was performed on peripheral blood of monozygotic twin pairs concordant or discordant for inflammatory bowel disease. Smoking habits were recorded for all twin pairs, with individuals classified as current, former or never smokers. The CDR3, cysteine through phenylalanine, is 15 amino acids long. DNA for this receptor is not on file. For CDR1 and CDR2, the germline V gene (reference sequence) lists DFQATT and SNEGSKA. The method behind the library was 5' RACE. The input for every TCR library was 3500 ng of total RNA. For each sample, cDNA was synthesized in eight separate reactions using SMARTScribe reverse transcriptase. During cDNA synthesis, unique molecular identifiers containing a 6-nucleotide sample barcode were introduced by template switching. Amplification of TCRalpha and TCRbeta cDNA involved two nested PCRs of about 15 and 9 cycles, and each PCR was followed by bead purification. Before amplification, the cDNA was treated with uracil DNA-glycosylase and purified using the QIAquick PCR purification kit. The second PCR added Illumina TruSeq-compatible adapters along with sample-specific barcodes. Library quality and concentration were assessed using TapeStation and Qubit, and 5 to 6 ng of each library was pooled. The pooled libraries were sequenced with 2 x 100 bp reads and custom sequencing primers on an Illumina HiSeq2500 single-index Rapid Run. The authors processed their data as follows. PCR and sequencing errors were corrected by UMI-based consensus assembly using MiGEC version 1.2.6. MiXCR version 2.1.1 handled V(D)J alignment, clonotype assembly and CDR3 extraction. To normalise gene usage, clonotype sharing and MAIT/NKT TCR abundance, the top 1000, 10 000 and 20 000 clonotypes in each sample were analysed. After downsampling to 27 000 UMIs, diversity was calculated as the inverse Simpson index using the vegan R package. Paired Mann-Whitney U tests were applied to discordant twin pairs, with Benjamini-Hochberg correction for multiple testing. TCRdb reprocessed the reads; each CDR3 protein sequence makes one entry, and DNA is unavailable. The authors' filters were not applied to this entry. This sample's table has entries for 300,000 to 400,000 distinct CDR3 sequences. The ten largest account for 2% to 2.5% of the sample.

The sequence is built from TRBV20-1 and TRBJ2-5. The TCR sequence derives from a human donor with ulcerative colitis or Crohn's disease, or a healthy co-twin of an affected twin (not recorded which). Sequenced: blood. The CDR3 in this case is CSARAVTPSIGAQYF.